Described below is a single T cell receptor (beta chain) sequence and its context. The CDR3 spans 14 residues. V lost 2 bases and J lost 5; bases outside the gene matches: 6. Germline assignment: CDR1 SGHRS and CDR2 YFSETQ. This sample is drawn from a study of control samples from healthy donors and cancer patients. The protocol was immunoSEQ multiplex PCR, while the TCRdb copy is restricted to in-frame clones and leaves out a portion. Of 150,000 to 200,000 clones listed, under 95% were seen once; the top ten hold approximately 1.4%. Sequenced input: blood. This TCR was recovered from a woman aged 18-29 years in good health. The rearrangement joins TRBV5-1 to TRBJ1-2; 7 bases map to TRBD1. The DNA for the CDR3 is TGCGCCAGCAGCTTCGACAGGGCCGCTTATGGCTACACCTTC. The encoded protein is CASSFDRAAYGYTF.